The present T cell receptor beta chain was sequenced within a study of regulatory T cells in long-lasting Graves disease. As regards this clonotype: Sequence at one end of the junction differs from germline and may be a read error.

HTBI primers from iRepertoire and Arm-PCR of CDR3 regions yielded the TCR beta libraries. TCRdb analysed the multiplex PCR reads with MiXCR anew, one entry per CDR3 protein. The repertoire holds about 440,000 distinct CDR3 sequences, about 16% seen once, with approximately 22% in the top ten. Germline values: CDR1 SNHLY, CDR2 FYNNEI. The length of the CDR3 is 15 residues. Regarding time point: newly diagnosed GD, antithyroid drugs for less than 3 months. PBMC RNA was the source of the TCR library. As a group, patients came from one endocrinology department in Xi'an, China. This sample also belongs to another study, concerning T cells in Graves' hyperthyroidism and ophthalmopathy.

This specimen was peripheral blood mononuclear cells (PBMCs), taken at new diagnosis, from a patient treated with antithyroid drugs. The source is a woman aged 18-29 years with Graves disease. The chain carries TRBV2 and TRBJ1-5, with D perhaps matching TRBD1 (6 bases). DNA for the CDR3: TGTCCCAGCACCAACCCAACAGGGCTCAATCAGCCCCAGCATTTT. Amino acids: CPSTNPTGLNQPQHF.